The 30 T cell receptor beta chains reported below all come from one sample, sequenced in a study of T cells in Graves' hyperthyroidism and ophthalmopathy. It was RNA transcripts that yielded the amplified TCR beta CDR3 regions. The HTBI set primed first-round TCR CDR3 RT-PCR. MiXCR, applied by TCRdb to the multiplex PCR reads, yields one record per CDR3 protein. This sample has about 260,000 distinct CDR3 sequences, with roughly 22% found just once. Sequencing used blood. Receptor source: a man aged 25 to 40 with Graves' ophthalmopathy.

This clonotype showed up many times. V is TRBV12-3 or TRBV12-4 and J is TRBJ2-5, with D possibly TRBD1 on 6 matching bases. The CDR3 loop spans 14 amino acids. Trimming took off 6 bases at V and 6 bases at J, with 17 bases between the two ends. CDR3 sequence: CASSNYGGAKTQYF. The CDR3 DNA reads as TGTGCCAGCAGCAACTATGGGGGCGCAAAGACCCAGTACTTC.

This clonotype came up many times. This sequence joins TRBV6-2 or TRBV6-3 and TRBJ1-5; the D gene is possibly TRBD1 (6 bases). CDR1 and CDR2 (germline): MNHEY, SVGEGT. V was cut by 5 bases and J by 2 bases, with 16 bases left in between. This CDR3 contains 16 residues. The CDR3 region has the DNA TGTGCCAGCAGTGGGGGCGGGAGGGCAGGCAATCAGCCCCAGCATTTT. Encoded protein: CASSGGGRAGNQPQHF.

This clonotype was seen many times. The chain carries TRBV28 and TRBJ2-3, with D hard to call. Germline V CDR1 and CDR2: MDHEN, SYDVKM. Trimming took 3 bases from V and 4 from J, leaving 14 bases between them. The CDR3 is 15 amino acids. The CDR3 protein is CASSFTEPGADTQYF. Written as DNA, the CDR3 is TGTGCCAGCAGTTTTACGGAGCCTGGGGCAGATACGCAGTATTTT.

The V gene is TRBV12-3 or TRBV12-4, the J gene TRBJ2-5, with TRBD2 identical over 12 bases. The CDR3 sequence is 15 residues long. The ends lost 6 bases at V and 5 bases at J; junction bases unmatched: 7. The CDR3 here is CASSLLAGGWETQYF. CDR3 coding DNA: TGTGCCAGCAGCTTGCTAGCGGGAGGGTGGGAGACCCAGTACTTC.

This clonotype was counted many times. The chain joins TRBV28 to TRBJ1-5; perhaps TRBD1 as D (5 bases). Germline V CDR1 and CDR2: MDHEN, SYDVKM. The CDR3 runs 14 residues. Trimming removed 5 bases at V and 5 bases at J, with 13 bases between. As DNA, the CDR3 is TGTGCCAGCAGTCTATTGACAGCAGATCAGCCCCAGCATTTT. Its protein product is CASSLLTADQPQHF. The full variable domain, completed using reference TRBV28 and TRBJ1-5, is DVKVTQSSRYLVKRTGEKVFLECVQDMDHENMFWYRQDPGLGLRLIYFSYDVKMKEKGDIPEGYSVSREKKERFSLILESASTNQTSMYLCASSLLTADQPQHFGDGTRLSIL.

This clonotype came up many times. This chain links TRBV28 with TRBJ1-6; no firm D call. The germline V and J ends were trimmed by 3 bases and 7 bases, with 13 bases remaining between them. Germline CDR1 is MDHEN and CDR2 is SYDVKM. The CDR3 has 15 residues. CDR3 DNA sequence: TGTGCCAGCAGTTTTTGGGAGACGGCGAATTCACCCCTCCACTTT. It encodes CASSFWETANSPLHF.

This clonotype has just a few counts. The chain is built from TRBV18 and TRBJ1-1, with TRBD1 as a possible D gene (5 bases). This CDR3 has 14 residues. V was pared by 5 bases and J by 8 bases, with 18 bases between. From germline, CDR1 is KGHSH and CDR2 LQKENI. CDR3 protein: CASSSAGTDKEAFF. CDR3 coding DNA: TGTGCCAGCTCATCGGCCGGGACGGACAAGGAAGCTTTCTTT.

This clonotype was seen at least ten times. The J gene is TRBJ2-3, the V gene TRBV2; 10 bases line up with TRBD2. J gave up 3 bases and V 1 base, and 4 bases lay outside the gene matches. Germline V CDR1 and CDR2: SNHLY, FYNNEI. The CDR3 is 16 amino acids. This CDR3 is CASSEVAGGRTDTQYF. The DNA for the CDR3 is TGTGCCAGCAGTGAAGTAGCGGGAGGAAGAACAGATACGCAGTATTTT. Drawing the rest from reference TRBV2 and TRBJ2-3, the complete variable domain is EPEVTQTPSHQVTQMGQEVILRCVPISNHLYFYWYRQILGQKVEFLVSFYNNEISEKSEIFDDQFSVERPDGSNFTLKIRSTKLEDSAMYFCASSEVAGGRTDTQYFGPGTRLTVL.

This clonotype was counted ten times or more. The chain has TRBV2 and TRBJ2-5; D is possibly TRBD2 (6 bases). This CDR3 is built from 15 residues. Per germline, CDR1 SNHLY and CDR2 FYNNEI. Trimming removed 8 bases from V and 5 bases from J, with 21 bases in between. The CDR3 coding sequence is TGTGCCAGCTCGCGGGATTTTCGGGTCGTTGAGACCCAGTACTTC. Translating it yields CASSRDFRVVETQYF. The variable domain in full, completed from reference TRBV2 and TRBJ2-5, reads EPEVTQTPSHQVTQMGQEVILRCVPISNHLYFYWYRQILGQKVEFLVSFYNNEISEKSEIFDDQFSVERPDGSNFTLKIRSTKLEDSAMYFCASSRDFRVVETQYFGPGTRLLVL.

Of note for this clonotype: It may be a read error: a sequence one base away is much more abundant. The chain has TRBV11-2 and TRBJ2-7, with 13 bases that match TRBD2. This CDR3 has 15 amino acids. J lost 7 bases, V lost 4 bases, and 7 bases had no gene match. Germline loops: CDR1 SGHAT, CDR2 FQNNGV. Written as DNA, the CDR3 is TGTGCCAGCAGCTGGGGACTAGCGGGACAGGATGAGCAGTACTTC. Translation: CASSWGLAGQDEQYF.

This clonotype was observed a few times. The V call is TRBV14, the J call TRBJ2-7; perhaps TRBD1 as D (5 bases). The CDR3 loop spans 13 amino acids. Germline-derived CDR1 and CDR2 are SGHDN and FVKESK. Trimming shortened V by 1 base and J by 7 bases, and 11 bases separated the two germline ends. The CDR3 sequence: CASSQGRAWEQYF. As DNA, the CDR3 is TGTGCCAGCAGCCAAGGCAGGGCGTGGGAGCAGTACTTC.

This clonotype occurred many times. The CDR3 protein is CASSSLTEAFF. The DNA for the CDR3 is TGTGCCAGCAGCTCATTAACTGAAGCTTTCTTT. The chain couples TRBV11-3 to TRBJ1-1; no reliable D call. V lost 4 bases and J 5 bases, leaving 5 bases between the germline ends. Germline CDR1 SGHNT, CDR2 YENEEA. The CDR3 is 11 amino acids.

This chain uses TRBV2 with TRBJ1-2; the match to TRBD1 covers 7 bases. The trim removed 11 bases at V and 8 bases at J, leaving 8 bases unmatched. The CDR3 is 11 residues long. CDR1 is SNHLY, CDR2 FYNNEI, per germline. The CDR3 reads CAVRQGGGYTF. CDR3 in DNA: TGTGCCGTACGGCAGGGGGGCGGCTACACCTTC.

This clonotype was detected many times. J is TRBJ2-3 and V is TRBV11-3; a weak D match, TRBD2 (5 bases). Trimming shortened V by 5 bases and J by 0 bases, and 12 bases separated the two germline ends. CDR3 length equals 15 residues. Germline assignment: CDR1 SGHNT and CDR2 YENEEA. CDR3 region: CASSRRGPSTDTQYF. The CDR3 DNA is TGTGCCAGCAGCCGCAGAGGGCCTAGCACAGATACGCAGTATTTT.

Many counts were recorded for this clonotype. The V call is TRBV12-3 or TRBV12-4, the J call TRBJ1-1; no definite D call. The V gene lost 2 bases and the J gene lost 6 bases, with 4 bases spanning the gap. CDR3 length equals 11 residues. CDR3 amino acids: CASSLSAEAFF. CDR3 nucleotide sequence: TGTGCCAGCAGTTTAAGCGCTGAAGCTTTCTTT.

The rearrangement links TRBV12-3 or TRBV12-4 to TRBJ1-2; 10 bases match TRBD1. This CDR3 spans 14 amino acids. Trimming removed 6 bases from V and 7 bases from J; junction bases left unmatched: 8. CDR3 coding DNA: TGTGCCAGCAGCAACGACAGGGGGCTTGGTGGCTACACCTTC. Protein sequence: CASSNDRGLGGYTF.

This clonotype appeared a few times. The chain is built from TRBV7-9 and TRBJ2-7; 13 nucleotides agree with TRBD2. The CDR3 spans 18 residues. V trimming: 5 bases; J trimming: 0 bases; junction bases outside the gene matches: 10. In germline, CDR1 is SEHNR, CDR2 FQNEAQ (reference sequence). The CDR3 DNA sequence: TGTGCCAGCAGCGGGACGGAGACTAGCGGGGGGATCTCCTACGAGCAGTACTTC. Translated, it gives CASSGTETSGGISYEQYF.

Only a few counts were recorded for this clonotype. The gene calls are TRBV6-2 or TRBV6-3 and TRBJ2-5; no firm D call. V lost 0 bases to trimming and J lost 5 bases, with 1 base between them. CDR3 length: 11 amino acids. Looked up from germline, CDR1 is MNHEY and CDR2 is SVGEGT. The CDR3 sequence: CASSYSETQYF. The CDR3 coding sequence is TGTGCCAGCAGTTACTCCGAGACCCAGTACTTC.

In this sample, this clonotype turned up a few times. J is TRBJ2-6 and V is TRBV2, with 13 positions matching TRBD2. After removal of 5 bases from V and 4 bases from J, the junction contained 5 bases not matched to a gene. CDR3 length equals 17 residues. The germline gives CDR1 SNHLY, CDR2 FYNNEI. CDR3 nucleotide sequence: TGTGCCAGCAGTCCGACTAGCGGGAGGACCGGGGCCAACGTCCTGACTTTC. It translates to CASSPTSGRTGANVLTF.

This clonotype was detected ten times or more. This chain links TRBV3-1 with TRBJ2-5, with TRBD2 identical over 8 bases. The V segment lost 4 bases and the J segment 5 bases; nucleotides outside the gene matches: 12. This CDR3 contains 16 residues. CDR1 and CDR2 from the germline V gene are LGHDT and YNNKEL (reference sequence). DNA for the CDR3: TGTGCCAGCAGCCCCCGGAGTAGCGGGAACCGGGAGACCCAGTACTTC. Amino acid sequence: CASSPRSSGNRETQYF.

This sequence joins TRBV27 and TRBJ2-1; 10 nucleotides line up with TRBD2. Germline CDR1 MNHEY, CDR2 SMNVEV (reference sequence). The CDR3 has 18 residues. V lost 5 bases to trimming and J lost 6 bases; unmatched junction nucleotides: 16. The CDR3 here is CASSLLPKTSGWGNEQFF. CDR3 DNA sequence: TGTGCCAGCAGTCTCCTCCCGAAGACTAGCGGGTGGGGCAATGAGCAGTTCTTC.

CDR3 loop: CASSGSVEVDEQYF. In nucleotides, the CDR3 is TGTGCCAGCAGCGGGAGTGTGGAAGTCGACGAGCAGTACTTC. V gene TRBV6-1 combines with J gene TRBJ2-7; D perhaps matches TRBD2 (6 bases). This CDR3 region has 14 residues. V was clipped by 6 bases and J by 5 bases, with 17 bases between them. Germline CDR1 and CDR2: MNHNS and SASEGT.

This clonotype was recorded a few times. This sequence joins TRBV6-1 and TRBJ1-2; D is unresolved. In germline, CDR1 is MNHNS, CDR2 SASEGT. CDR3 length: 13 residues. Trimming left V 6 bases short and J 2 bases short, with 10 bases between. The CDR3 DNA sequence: TGTGCCAGCAGCCGGACGGCAAACTATGGCTACACCTTC. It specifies CASSRTANYGYTF.

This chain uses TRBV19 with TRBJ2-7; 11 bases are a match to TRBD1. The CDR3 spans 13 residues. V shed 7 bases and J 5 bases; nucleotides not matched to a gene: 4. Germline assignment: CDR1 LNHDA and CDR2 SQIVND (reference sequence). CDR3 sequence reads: CASMDRGHHEQYF. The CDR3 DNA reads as TGTGCCAGTATGGACAGGGGGCACCACGAGCAGTACTTC.

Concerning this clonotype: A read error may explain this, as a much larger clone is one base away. CDR3 in DNA: TGTACCAGCAGGCGGGGGGGTGAGAACACTGAAGCTTTCTTT. This codes for CTSRRGGENTEAFF. The V call is TRBV2, the J call TRBJ1-1; D perhaps matches TRBD1 (5 bases). CDR1 SNHLY and CDR2 FYNNEI come from the germline V gene. The CDR3 covers 14 residues.

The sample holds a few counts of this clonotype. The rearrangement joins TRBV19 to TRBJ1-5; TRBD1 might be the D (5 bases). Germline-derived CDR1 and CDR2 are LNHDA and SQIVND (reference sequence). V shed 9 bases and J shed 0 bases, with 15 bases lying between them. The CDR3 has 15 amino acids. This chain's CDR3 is CASRKGPNSNQPQHF. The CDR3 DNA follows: TGTGCCAGCAGAAAGGGGCCGAATAGCAATCAGCCCCAGCATTTT.

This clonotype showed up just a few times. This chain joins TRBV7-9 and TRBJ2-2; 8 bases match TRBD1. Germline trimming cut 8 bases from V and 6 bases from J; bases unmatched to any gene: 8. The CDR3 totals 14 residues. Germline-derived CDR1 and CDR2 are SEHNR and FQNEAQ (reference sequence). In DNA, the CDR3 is TGTGCCAGCCACTACACAGGGGGTTCCGGGGAGCTGTTTTTT. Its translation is CASHYTGGSGELFF.

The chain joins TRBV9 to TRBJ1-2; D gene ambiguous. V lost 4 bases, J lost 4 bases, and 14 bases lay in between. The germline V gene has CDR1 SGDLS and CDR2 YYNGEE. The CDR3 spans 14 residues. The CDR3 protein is CASSPRLGSYGYTF. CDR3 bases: TGTGCCAGCAGCCCCAGATTAGGAAGCTATGGCTACACCTTC.

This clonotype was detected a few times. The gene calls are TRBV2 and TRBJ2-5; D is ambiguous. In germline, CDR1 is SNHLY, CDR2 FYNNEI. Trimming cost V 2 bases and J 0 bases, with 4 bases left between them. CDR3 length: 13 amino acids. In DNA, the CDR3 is TGTGCCAGCAGTGAACCGTACCAAGAGACCCAGTACTTC. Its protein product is CASSEPYQETQYF. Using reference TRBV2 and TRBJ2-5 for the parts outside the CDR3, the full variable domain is EPEVTQTPSHQVTQMGQEVILRCVPISNHLYFYWYRQILGQKVEFLVSFYNNEISEKSEIFDDQFSVERPDGSNFTLKIRSTKLEDSAMYFCASSEPYQETQYFGPGTRLLVL.

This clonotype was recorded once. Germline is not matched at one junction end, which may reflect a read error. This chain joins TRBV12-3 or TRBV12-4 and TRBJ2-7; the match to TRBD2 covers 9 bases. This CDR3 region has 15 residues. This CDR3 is CAGSKTSGYSYEQYF. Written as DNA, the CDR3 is TGTGCCGGCAGTAAGACTAGCGGATATTCCTACGAGCAGTACTTC.